The rows below give T cell receptor beta chains drawn from one sample of a study of T cell repertoires in cytomegalovirus infection. TCRdb reprocessed the reads with MiXCR, giving one entry per CDR3 protein. There are about 300,000 distinct CDR3 sequences in the sample; 25% occur only once, and approximately 15% lies in the top ten. The sequenced sample consisted of PBMCs. Receptors originate from a human donor in good health (CMV status not recorded). Some clones in this sample may be carry-over from other donors' samples. The CDR3 runs from the conserved cysteine through the conserved F or W. The D gene is left open where the match is weak. The size field is filled for only some rows; it gives once, few, many or a size class.

V gene: TRBV7-3
J gene: TRBJ2-1
clone size: many
D gene: -
CDR3 protein: CASSPAGTSYNEQFF
CDR3 DNA: TGTGCCAGCAGCCCGGCGGGAACATCCTACAATGAGCAGTTCTTC

V gene: TRBV20-1
J gene: TRBJ1-5
clone size: many
D gene: -
CDR3 protein: CSAFADTNQPQHF
CDR3 DNA: TGCAGTGCGTTCGCGGACACAAATCAGCCCCAGCATTTT

V gene: TRBV7-2
J gene: TRBJ2-3
clone size: many
D gene: -
CDR3 protein: CASSPYRAAKPDTQYF
CDR3 DNA: TGTGCCAGCAGCCCCTACAGGGCCGCAAAGCCCGATACGCAGTATTTT

V gene: TRBV19
J gene: TRBJ2-1
clone size: few
D gene: TRBD2
CDR3 protein: CASSIRLARDNEQFF
CDR3 DNA: TGTGCCAGTAGTATTCGACTAGCTCGGGACAATGAGCAGTTCTTC

V gene: TRBV5-4
J gene: TRBJ2-5
clone size: -
D gene: TRBD2
CDR3 protein: CASSALAGPEETQYF
CDR3 DNA: TGTGCCAGCAGCGCCCTAGCGGGCCCAGAAGAGACCCAGTACTTC

V gene: TRBV5-1
J gene: TRBJ1-6
clone size: -
D gene: -
CDR3 protein: CASTLRAGQEGSPLHF
CDR3 DNA: TGCGCCAGCACCCTGAGGGCAGGGCAGGAAGGTTCACCCCTCCACTTT

V gene: TRBV7-3
J gene: TRBJ2-5
clone size: many
D gene: TRBD1
CDR3 protein: CASSRYAQGALFETQYF
CDR3 DNA: TGTGCCAGCAGCAGATACGCACAGGGGGCCTTGTTTGAGACCCAGTACTTC

V gene: TRBV28
J gene: TRBJ1-1
clone size: -
D gene: -
CDR3 protein: CASSPAPRNTEAFF
CDR3 DNA: TGTGCCAGCAGCCCCGCTCCAAGGAACACTGAAGCTTTCTTT

V gene: TRBV27
J gene: TRBJ1-2
clone size: few
D gene: TRBD1
CDR3 protein: CASSPDRGSSYTF
CDR3 DNA: TGTGCCAGCAGCCCTGACAGGGGGTCAAGCTACACCTTC

V gene: TRBV7-2
J gene: TRBJ1-3
clone size: many
D gene: TRBD1
CDR3 protein: CASTIGQGGNTIYF
CDR3 DNA: TGTGCCAGCACCATTGGACAGGGAGGAAACACCATATATTTT

V gene: TRBV20-1
J gene: TRBJ1-4
clone size: few
D gene: -
CDR3 protein: CSARDRQGLEKLFF
CDR3 DNA: TGCAGTGCTAGAGATCGGCAGGGGCTGGAAAAACTGTTTTTT

V gene: TRBV7-2
J gene: TRBJ1-2
clone size: many
D gene: -
CDR3 protein: CASGPYRNYGYTF
CDR3 DNA: TGTGCCAGCGGCCCATACAGAAATTATGGCTACACCTTC

V gene: TRBV19
J gene: TRBJ1-1
clone size: -
D gene: TRBD1
CDR3 protein: CASSGGQGLSNTEAFF
CDR3 DNA: TGTGCCAGTAGTGGGGGACAGGGGCTTTCAAACACTGAAGCTTTCTTT

V gene: TRBV28
J gene: TRBJ1-1
clone size: -
D gene: -
CDR3 protein: CASSFAGALPEAFF
CDR3 DNA: TGTGCCAGCAGTTTTGCAGGGGCCCTCCCTGAAGCTTTCTTT

V gene: TRBV7-3
J gene: TRBJ2-5
clone size: many
D gene: -
CDR3 protein: CASSPTPLSYETQYF
CDR3 DNA: TGTGCCAGCAGTCCCACTCCCCTTTCGTACGAGACCCAGTACTTC

V gene: TRBV11-2
J gene: TRBJ2-7
clone size: few
D gene: TRBD1
CDR3 protein: CASSLGTAEQYF
CDR3 DNA: TGTGCCAGCAGCCTAGGGACAGCCGAGCAGTACTTC

V gene: TRBV25-1
J gene: TRBJ1-2
clone size: -
D gene: -
CDR3 protein: CASSESGRDYGYTF
CDR3 DNA: TGTGCCAGCAGTGAATCGGGCAGGGACTATGGCTACACCTTC